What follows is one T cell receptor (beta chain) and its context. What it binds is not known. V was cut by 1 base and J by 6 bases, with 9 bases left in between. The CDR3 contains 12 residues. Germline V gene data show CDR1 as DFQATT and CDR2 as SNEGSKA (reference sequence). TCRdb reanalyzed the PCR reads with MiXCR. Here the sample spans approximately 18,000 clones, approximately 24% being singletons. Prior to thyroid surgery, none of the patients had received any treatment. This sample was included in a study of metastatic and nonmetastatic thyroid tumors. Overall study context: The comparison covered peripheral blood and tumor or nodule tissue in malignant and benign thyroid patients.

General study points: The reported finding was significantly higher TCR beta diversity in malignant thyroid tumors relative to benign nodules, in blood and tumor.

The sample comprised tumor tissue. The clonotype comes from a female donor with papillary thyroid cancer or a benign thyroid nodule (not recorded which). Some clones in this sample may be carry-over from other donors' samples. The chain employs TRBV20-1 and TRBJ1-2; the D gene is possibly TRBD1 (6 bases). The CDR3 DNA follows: TGCAGTGCTAGAGTACAGGGTAATGGCTACACCTTC. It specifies CSARVQGNGYTF.